Described below is a single T cell receptor (beta chain) sequence and its context. Its antigen is currently unknown. These data belong to a study of OX40 agonist ivuxolimab in advanced cancers. Findings and caveats of the study: What antigens the expanded peripheral T cells recognized was never established. CD4+ and CD8+ blood T cells expanded clonally by week 6 at 0.1 to 3.0 mg/kg.

Patients were ineligible given autoimmune disease history or systemic immunosuppression. There are 13 residues in the CDR3. Germline loops: CDR1 MNHEY, CDR2 SVGAGI. The V gene end was trimmed by 9 bases and the J gene end by 4 bases; junction bases not matched to a gene: 1. TCRdb's table, derived via immunoSEQ multiplex PCR, lists solely in-frame clones and lacks some. The repertoire holds under 80,000 clones, with around 85% as singletons. Here the sequenced sample was CD4+ or CD8+ T cells sorted from blood, taken in a trial of the OX40 agonist ivuxolimab. This chain links TRBV6-5 with TRBJ2-2; 11 nucleotides agree with TRBD1. The sequence was collected from an adult with an advanced solid tumor such as melanoma, head and neck, liver or kidney cancer. The CDR3 DNA is TGTGCCAGTGGGACAGGGGGCACCGGGGAGCTGTTTTTT. Its translation: CASGTGGTGELFF.